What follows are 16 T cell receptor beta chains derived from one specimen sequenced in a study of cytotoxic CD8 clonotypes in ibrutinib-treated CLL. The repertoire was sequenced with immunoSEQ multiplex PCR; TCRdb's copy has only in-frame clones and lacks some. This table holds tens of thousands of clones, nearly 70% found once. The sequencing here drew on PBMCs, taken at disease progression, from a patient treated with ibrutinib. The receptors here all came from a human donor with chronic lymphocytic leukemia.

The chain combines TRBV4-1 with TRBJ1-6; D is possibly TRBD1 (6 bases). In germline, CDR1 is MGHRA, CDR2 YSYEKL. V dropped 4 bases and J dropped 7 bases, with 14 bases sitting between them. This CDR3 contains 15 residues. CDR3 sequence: CASSLNRVKNSPLHF. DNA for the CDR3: TGCGCCAGCAGCCTTAACAGGGTTAAAAATTCACCCCTCCACTTT.

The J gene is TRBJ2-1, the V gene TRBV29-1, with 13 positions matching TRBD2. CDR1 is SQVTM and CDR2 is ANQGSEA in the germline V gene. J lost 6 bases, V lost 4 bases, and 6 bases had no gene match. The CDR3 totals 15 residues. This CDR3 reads CSVASLAGGPNEQFF. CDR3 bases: TGCAGCGTTGCGTCACTAGCGGGGGGGCCCAATGAGCAGTTCTTC.

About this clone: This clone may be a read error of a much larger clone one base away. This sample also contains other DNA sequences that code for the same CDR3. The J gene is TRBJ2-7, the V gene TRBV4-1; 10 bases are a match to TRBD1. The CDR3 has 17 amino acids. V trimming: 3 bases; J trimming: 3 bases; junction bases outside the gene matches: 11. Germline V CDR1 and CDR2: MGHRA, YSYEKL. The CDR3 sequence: CASSHLGGTGAYYEQYF. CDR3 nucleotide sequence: TGCGCCAGCAGCCATCTTGGGGGGACAGGGGCATACTACGAGCAGTACTTC.

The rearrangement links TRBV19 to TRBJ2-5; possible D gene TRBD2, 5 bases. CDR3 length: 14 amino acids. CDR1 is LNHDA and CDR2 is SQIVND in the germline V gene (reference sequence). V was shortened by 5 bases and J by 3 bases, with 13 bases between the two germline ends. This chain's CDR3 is CASSLILGEETQYF. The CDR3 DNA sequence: TGTGCCAGTAGTCTCATACTAGGAGAAGAGACCCAGTACTTC. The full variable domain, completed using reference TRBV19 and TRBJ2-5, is DGGITQSPKYLFRKEGQNVTLSCEQNLNHDAMYWYRQDPGQGLRLIYYSQIVNDFQKGDIAEGYSVSREKKESFPLTVTSAQKNPTAFYLCASSLILGEETQYFGPGTRLLVL.

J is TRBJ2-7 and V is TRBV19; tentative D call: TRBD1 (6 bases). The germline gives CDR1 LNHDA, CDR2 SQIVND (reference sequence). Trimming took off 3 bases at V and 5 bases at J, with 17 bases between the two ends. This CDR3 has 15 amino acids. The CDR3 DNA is TGTGCCAGTAGTATTACTGGGGGCGCCGTCAACGAGCAGTACTTC. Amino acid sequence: CASSITGGAVNEQYF.

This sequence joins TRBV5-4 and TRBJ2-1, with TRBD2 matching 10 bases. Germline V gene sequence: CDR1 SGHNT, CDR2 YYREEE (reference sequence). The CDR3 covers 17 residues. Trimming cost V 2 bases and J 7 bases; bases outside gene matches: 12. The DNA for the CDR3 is TGTGCCAGCAGCTTAAGGGCTAGCGGGGGATCGGGGAATGAGCAGTTCTTC. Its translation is CASSLRASGGSGNEQFF.

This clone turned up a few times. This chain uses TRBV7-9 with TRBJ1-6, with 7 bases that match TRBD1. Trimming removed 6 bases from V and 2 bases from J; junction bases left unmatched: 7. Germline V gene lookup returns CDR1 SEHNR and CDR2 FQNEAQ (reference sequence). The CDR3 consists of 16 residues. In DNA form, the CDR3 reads TGTGCCAGCAGTTCGACAGGGCCGGCCTATAATTCACCCCTCCACTTT. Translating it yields CASSSTGPAYNSPLHF.

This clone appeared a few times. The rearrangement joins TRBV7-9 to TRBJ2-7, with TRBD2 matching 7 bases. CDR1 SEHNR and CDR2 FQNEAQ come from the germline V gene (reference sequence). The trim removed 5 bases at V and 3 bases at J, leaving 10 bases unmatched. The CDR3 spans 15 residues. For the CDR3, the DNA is TGTGCCAGCAGCCGGGGGGTCGCAGGGTTCTACGAGCAGTACTTC. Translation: CASSRGVAGFYEQYF. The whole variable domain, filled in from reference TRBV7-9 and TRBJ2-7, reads DTGVSQNPRHKITKRGQNVTFRCDPISEHNRLYWYRQTLGQGPEFLTYFQNEAQLEKSRLLSDRFSAERPKGSFSTLEIQRTEQGDSAMYLCASSRGVAGFYEQYFGPGTRLTVT.

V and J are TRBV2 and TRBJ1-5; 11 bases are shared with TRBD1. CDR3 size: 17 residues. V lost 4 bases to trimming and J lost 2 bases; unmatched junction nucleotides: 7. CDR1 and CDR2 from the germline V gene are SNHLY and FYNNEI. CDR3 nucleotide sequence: TGTGCCAGCAGTGGGGGACAGGGGGGGTATGGCAATCAGCCCCAGCATTTT. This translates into CASSGGQGGYGNQPQHF.

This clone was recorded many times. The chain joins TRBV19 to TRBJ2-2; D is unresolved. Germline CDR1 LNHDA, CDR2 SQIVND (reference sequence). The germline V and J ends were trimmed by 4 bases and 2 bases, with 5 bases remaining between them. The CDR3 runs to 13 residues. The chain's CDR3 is CASSNPNTGELFF. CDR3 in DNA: TGTGCCAGTAGTAACCCAAACACCGGGGAGCTGTTTTTT.

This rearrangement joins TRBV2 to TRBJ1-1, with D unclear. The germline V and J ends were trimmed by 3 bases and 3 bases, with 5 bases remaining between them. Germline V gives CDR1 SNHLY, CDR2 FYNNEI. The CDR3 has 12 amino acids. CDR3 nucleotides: TGTGCCAGCAGTGAGTCCTACACTGAAGCTTTCTTT. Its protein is CASSESYTEAFF.

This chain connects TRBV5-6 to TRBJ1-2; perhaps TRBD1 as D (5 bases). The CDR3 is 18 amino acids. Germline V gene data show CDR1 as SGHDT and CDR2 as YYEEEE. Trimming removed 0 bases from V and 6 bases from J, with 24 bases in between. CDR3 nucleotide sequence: TGTGCCAGCAGCTTGGCCGGGACTCCTTTGGTCGGACCGCATGGCTACACCTTC. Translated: CASSLAGTPLVGPHGYTF.

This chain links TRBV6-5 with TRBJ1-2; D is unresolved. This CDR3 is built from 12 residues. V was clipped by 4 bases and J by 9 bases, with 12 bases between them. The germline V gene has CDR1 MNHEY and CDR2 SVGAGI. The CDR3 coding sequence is TGTGCCAGCAGTTTCAAGCCCGGCAGCTACACCTTC. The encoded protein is CASSFKPGSYTF.

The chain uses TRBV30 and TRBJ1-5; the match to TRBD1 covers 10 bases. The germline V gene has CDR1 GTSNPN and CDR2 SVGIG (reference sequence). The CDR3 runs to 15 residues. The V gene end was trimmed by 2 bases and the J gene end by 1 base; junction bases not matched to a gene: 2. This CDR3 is CAWSKDRGSNQPQHF. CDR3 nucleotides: TGTGCCTGGAGTAAGGACAGGGGGAGCAATCAGCCCCAGCATTTT.

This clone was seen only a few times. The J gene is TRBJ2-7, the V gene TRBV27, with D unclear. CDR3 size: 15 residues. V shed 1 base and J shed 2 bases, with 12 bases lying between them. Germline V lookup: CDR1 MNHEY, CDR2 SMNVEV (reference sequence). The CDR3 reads CASSLLGSQTYEQYF. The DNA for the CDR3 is TGTGCCAGCAGTTTATTGGGAAGTCAGACCTACGAGCAGTACTTC.

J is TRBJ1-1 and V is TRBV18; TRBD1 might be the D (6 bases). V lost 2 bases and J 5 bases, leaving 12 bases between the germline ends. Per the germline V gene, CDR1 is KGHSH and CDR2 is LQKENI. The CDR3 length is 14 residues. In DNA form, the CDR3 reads TGTGCCAGCTCACCAACGCTCGACAGGACTGAAGCTTTCTTT. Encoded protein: CASSPTLDRTEAFF.